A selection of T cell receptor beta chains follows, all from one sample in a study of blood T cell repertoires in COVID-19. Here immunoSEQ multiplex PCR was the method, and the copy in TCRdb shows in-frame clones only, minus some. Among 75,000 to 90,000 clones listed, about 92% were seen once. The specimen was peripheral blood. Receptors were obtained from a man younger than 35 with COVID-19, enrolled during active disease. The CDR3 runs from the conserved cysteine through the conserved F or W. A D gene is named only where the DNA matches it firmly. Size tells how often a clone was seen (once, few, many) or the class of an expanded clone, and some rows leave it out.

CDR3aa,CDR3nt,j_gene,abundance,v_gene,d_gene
CASTLQGNTEAFF,TGTGCCAGCACATTACAGGGGAACACTGAAGCTTTCTTT,TRBJ1-1,NA,TRBV6-5,NA
CASSQDPGQGADTQYF,TGCGCCAGCAGCCAAGATCCGGGACAGGGGGCAGATACGCAGTATTTT,TRBJ2-3,NA,TRBV4-3,TRBD1
CASSRGWQGDYEQYF,TGTGCCAGCAGCCGTGGCTGGCAGGGCGACTACGAGCAGTACTTC,TRBJ2-7,few,TRBV5-6,NA
CASSQQGARIDFEAFF,TGTGCCAGCAGCCAGCAGGGGGCCCGTATAGATTTTGAAGCTTTCTTT,TRBJ1-1,NA,TRBV14,TRBD1
CATSDLLGYTF,TGTGCCACCAGTGATTTGCTTGGCTACACCTTC,TRBJ1-2,NA,TRBV24-1,NA
CAIRLTSGGSYEQYF,TGTGCCATCAGACTCACTAGCGGGGGGTCCTACGAGCAGTACTTC,TRBJ2-7,once,TRBV10-3,TRBD2
CASTLQPSEKLFF,TGTGCCAGCACCTTACAACCGTCGGAAAAACTGTTTTTT,TRBJ1-4,NA,TRBV6-6,NA
CASSQDTYSYEQYF,TGTGCCAGCAGCCAAGATACATACTCCTACGAGCAGTACTTC,TRBJ2-7,once,TRBV3-1/TRBV3-2,NA
CASSLVAGMQNEQYF,TGTGCCAGCAGCTTAGTAGCGGGAATGCAAAACGAGCAGTACTTC,TRBJ2-7,NA,TRBV7-2,TRBD2
CASSRNSGRAAKNIQYF,TGTGCCAGCAGCCGGAATAGCGGGAGGGCAGCCAAAAACATTCAGTACTTC,TRBJ2-4,NA,TRBV3-1/TRBV3-2,TRBD2
CASSATGSIGYEQYF,TGTGCCAGCAGTGCCACCGGGTCGATCGGTTACGAGCAGTACTTC,TRBJ2-7,NA,TRBV28,NA
CASSWTGGNSPLHF,TGTGCCAGCAGTTGGACAGGGGGCAATTCACCCCTCCACTTT,TRBJ1-6,NA,TRBV7-9,TRBD1
CASGQGPTGELFF,TGTGCCAGCGGACAGGGACCAACCGGGGAGCTGTTTTTT,TRBJ2-2,NA,TRBV6-4,TRBD1
CASSLTLSYEQYF,TGTGCCAGCAGCTTAACCCTAAGCTACGAGCAGTACTTC,TRBJ2-7,NA,TRBV7-9,NA
CASSQDYVAEAYEQYF,TGCGCCAGCAGCCAAGATTACGTAGCGGAAGCCTACGAGCAGTACTTC,TRBJ2-7,NA,TRBV4-3,NA
CASSLVQGYNSPLHF,TGTGCCAGCAGCTTAGTACAGGGTTATAATTCACCCCTCCACTTT,TRBJ1-6,NA,TRBV7-6,NA
CASRTGGNTGELFF,TGTGCCAGTCGGACAGGGGGGAACACCGGGGAGCTGTTTTTT,TRBJ2-2,NA,TRBV6-5,TRBD1
CASSLETGWSGELFF,TGTGCCAGCAGCTTAGAAACAGGGTGGTCCGGGGAGCTGTTTTTT,TRBJ2-2,NA,TRBV5-6,NA
CASSPRTGTNTGELFF,TGTGCCAGCAGTCCCAGGACAGGGACGAACACCGGGGAGCTGTTTTTT,TRBJ2-2,NA,TRBV27,TRBD1
CASSSQDRAGGNTEAFF,TGTGCCAGCAGTTCCCAGGACAGGGCCGGCGGGAACACTGAAGCTTTCTTT,TRBJ1-1,NA,TRBV6-4,TRBD1
CASSPDGGPPGELFF,TGCGCCAGCTCACCGGACGGGGGGCCGCCCGGGGAGCTGTTTTTT,TRBJ2-2,NA,TRBV5-1,NA
CASIPPWRKSEVNSYEQYF,TGTGCCAGCATTCCCCCGTGGAGGAAGAGTGAGGTAAACTCCTACGAGCAGTACTTC,TRBJ2-7,once,TRBV5-5,NA
CSVDGGLGKETRSRTQYF,TGCAGCGTTGACGGCGGGCTCGGGAAAGAAACCCGTTCGAGGACGCAGTATTTT,TRBJ2-3,NA,TRBV29-1,NA
CASSQRPGQGSNEQFF,TGTGCCAGCAGCCAGAGACCGGGACAGGGTAGCAATGAGCAGTTCTTC,TRBJ2-1,NA,TRBV3-1/TRBV3-2,TRBD1
CASHPGDSPTDTQYF,TGTGCCAGTCACCCCGGGGACAGTCCGACAGATACGCAGTATTTT,TRBJ2-3,few,TRBV19,TRBD1
CASSLLSGGGYNEQFF,TGTGCCAGCAGTTTATTATCGGGAGGCGGCTACAATGAGCAGTTCTTC,TRBJ2-1,NA,TRBV27,TRBD2
CASSKASARVNSPLHF,TGTGCCAGCAGTAAAGCATCGGCCAGGGTCAATTCACCCCTCCACTTT,TRBJ1-6,NA,TRBV2,NA
CASSPKVGVETQYF,TGTGCCAGCTCACCAAAGGTCGGGGTTGAGACCCAGTACTTC,TRBJ2-5,NA,TRBV18,NA
CASSSGNEQFF,TGTGCCAGCAGCTCGGGGAATGAGCAGTTCTTC,TRBJ2-1,NA,TRBV11-2,NA
CASSVGQGGEQYF,TGTGCCAGCAGCGTTGGACAGGGGGGCGAGCAGTACTTC,TRBJ2-7,NA,TRBV9,TRBD1
CASSLKGGAYEQYF,TGTGCCAGCAGCTTAAAGGGAGGGGCCTACGAGCAGTACTTC,TRBJ2-7,NA,TRBV5-4,TRBD2
CASSPTGTGDEQYF,TGTGCCAGCAGCCCTACCGGGACAGGGGACGAGCAGTACTTC,TRBJ2-7,NA,TRBV3-1/TRBV3-2,TRBD1
CASSLTLAGGGRNEQYF,TGCGCCAGCAGCTTGACCCTAGCGGGAGGGGGGCGGAACGAGCAGTACTTC,TRBJ2-7,NA,TRBV5-1,TRBD2
CASSYSWGQGGEQYF,TGTGCCAGCAGTTACTCGTGGGGACAGGGTGGGGAGCAGTACTTC,TRBJ2-7,NA,TRBV6-5,TRBD1
CSVVGLDTSYNEQFF,TGCAGCGTTGTGGGGCTAGACACCTCCTACAATGAGCAGTTCTTC,TRBJ2-1,NA,TRBV29-1,NA
CASSLGASGSYEQYF,TGTGCCAGCAGCTTAGGGGCTAGCGGGAGCTACGAGCAGTACTTC,TRBJ2-7,medium-sized,TRBV13,TRBD2
CATSRDGSLQPNQPQHF,TGTGCCACCAGCAGAGATGGATCCCTACAGCCCAATCAGCCCCAGCATTTT,TRBJ1-5,NA,TRBV15,NA
CASSPYSSGRTGELFF,TGCGCCAGCAGCCCATACTCTAGCGGGAGAACCGGGGAGCTGTTTTTT,TRBJ2-2,NA,TRBV5-1,TRBD2
CASSSGISGLGYGYTF,TGTGCCAGCAGTTCGGGGATATCGGGGTTGGGCTATGGCTACACCTTC,TRBJ1-2,once,TRBV6-5,NA
CASSLGAGVNQPQHF,TGTGCCAGCAGCTTGGGAGCAGGGGTGAATCAGCCCCAGCATTTT,TRBJ1-5,NA,TRBV5-6,NA
CASSPGGAATNEKLFF,TGTGCCAGCAGTCCTGGAGGAGCAGCAACTAATGAAAAACTGTTTTTT,TRBJ1-4,NA,TRBV28,NA
CASSLLRVISGNTIYF,TGTGCCAGCAGTTTGCTCAGGGTAATCTCTGGAAACACCATATATTTT,TRBJ1-3,NA,TRBV28,NA
CASSLIRQGVSGNTIYF,TGTGCCAGCAGCTTAATCCGACAGGGGGTGTCTGGAAACACCATATATTTT,TRBJ1-3,few,TRBV7-3,TRBD1
CSASGNLNEQFF,TGCAGTGCTAGTGGTAATCTAAATGAGCAGTTCTTC,TRBJ2-1,once,TRBV20-1,NA
CASSFLYSGNTIYF,TGTGCCAGCAGCTTTTTGTATTCTGGAAACACCATATATTTT,TRBJ1-3,NA,TRBV7-9,NA
CASSQDPQGFQPQHF,TGCGCCAGCAGCCAAGATCCTCAGGGGTTTCAGCCCCAGCATTTT,TRBJ1-5,NA,TRBV4-3,NA
CASSLGTEAVKLFF,TGCGCCAGCAGCCTGGGTACCGAAGCGGTAAAACTGTTTTTT,TRBJ1-4,NA,TRBV5-1,NA
CASSPGGYEQYF,TGTGCCAGCAGCCCTGGAGGATACGAGCAGTACTTC,TRBJ2-7,NA,TRBV7-9,NA